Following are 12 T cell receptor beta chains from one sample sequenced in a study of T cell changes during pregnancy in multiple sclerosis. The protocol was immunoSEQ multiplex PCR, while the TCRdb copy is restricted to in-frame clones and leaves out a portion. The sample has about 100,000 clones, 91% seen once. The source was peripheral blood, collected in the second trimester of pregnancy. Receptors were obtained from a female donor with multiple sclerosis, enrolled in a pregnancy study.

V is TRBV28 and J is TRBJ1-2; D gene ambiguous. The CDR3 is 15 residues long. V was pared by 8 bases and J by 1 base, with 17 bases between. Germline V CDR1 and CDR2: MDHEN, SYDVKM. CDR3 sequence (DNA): TGTGCCAGCGTGGCGGGTGGACGGAATAACTATGGCTACACCTTC. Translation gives CASVAGGRNNYGYTF.

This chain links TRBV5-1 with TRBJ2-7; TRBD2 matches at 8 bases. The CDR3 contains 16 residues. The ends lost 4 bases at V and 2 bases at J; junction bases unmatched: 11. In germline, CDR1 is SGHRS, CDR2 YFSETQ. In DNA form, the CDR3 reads TGCGCCAGCAGCCAGGAATGGGGACTAGGGGCCTACGAGCAGTACTTC. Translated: CASSQEWGLGAYEQYF.

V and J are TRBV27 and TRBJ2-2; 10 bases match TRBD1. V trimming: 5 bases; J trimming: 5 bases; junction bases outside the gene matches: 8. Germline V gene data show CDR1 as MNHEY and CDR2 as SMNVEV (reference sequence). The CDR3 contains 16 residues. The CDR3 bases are TGTGCCAGCAGTCGGACAGGGGGAATAGGAACCGGGGAGCTGTTTTTT. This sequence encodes CASSRTGGIGTGELFF.

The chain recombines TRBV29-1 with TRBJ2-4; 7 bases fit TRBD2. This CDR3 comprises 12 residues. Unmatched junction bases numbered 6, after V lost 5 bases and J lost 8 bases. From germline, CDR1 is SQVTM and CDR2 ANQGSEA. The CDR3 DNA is TGCAGCGTTATCCTGGGGAGGGACATTCAGTACTTC. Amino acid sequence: CSVILGRDIQYF.

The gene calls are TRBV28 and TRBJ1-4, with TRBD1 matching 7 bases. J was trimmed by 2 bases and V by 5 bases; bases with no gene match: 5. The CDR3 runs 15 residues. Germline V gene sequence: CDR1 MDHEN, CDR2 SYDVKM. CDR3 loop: CASSRRGHTNEKLFF. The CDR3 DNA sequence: TGTGCCAGCAGTCGGAGGGGGCACACTAATGAAAAACTGTTTTTT.

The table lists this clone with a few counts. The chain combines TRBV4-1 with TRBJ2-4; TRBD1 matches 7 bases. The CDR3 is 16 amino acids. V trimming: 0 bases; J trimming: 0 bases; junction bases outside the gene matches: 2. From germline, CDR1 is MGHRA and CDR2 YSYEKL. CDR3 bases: TGCGCCAGCAGCCAAGAAGGGGGCTTAGCCAAAAACATTCAGTACTTC. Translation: CASSQEGGLAKNIQYF.

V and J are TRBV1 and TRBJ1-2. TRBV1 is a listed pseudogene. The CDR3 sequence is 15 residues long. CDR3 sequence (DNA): TGCACCAGCAGCCACCAAAGGGGGGGCGACTATGGCTACACCTTC. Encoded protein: CTSSHQRGGDYGYTF.

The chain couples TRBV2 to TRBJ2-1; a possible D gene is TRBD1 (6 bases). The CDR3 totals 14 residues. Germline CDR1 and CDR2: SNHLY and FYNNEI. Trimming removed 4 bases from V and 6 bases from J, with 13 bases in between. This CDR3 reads CASSAYRDPNEQFF. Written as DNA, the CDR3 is TGTGCCAGCAGTGCCTACAGGGACCCCAATGAGCAGTTCTTC.

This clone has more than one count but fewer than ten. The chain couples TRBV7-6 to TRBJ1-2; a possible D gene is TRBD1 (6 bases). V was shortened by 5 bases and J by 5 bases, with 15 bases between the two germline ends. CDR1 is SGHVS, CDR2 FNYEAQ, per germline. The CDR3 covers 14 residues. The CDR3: CASSPFNRVYGYTF. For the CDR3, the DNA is TGTGCCAGCAGCCCCTTTAACAGGGTATATGGCTACACCTTC. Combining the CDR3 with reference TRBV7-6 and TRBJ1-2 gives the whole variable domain GAGVSQSPRYKVTKRGQDVALRCDPISGHVSLYWYRQALGQGPEFLTYFNYEAQQDKSGLPNDRFSAERPEGSISTLTIQRTEQRDSAMYRCASSPFNRVYGYTFGSGTRLTVV.

The chain's CDR3 is CASSFSGQGQETQYF. The CDR3 DNA is TGTGCCAGCAGTTTTTCGGGACAGGGCCAAGAGACCCAGTACTTC. The chain combines TRBV28 with TRBJ2-5; 9 bases fit TRBD1. The J segment lost 1 base and the V segment lost 3 bases, leaving 3 bases of the junction unmatched. CDR3 length equals 15 residues. The germline V gene encodes CDR1 MDHEN and CDR2 SYDVKM.

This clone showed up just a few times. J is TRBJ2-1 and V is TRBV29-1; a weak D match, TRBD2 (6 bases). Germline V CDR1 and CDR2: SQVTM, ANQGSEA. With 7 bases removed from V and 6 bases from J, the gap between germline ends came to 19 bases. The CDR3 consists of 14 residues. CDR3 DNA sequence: TGCAGCGCCGAAGAGGGTCGGGGGTTCAATGAGCAGTTCTTC. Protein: CSAEEGRGFNEQFF.

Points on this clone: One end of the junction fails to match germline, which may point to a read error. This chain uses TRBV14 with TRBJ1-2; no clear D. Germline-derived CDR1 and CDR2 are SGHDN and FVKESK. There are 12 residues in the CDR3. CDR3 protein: CADSQHLTIQLF. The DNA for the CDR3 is TGTGCAGACTCCCAGCACTTAACCATTCAACTCTTC.